The rows below give T cell receptor beta chains drawn from one sample of a study of memory CD4+ T cells and cytomegalovirus serostatus. The repertoire was sequenced with immunoSEQ multiplex PCR; TCRdb's copy has only in-frame clones and lacks some. The table lists about 52,000 clones, around 80% of them singletons, with approximately 1.4% in the top ten. The sequenced material came from memory CD4+ T cells from blood. These receptors were taken from an adult in good health and CMV-seropositive. CDR3s include the opening cysteine and the closing phenylalanine or tryptophan. The order of the fields is CDR3 length, clone size, V gene, D gene, J gene, CDR3 DNA, CDR3 protein. The D gene is left open where the match is weak. Expanded clones are given a class, and other clones once, few, many or no size at all.

11	.	TRBV18	.	TRBJ1-2	TGTGCCAGCTCACCGAGTGATGGCTACACCTTC	CASSPSDGYTF
15	.	TRBV5-4	.	TRBJ2-5	TGTGCCAGCAGCATAGCAGGGGTCGGGAGAGAGACCCAGTACTTC	CASSIAGVGRETQYF
14	.	TRBV12-5	.	TRBJ2-1	TGTGCTAGTGGTCCCAACAGCTCCTACAATGAGCAGTTCTTC	CASGPNSSYNEQFF
15	.	TRBV7-2	.	TRBJ2-2	TGTGCCAGCAGCCATGCTTTGCGAACCACCGGGGAGCTGTTTTTT	CASSHALRTTGELFF
14	.	TRBV6-5	TRBD2	TRBJ2-5	TGTGCCAGCTCGCGAGGGAGGGGCCAAGAGACCCAGTACTTC	CASSRGRGQETQYF
17	.	TRBV19	TRBD1	TRBJ1-6	TGTGCCAGTAGTATCCGGGACAGGGGCTTAGGCAATTCACCCCTCCACTTT	CASSIRDRGLGNSPLHF
16	.	TRBV9	TRBD1	TRBJ2-2	TGTGCCAGCAGCGTAGCACAGGGGCTTCCCACCGGGGAGCTGTTTTTT	CASSVAQGLPTGELFF
15	.	TRBV19	.	TRBJ2-3	TGTGCCAGTAGTATTTCGCAGGGGAGGACAGATACGCAGTATTTT	CASSISQGRTDTQYF
14	.	TRBV2	.	TRBJ1-1	TGTGCCAGCAGTGTACAGGCTATGAACACTGAAGCTTTCTTT	CASSVQAMNTEAFF
12	.	TRBV15	.	TRBJ1-5	TGTGCCACCAGCGCACACGGTGGGCCCCAGCATTTT	CATSAHGGPQHF
15	.	TRBV28	.	TRBJ1-5	TGTGCCAGCAGTTTTCGGAGTCCGGACAATCAGCCCCAGCATTTT	CASSFRSPDNQPQHF
15	.	TRBV7-9	.	TRBJ2-6	TGTGCCAGCAGCCCTAACAGGGTTGGGGCCAACGTCCTGACTTTC	CASSPNRVGANVLTF
17	.	TRBV19	.	TRBJ2-3	TGTGCCAGTAGTATCAGGAGGGGCATCGTGGACGCAGATACGCAGTATTTT	CASSIRRGIVDADTQYF
12	.	TRBV19	.	TRBJ2-5	TGTGCCAGTAGTATAGCCGGAGAGACCCAGTACTTC	CASSIAGETQYF
17	.	TRBV15	TRBD2	TRBJ2-1	TGTGCCACCCGCGGGGAGTCTAGCGGAAAAGTTTACAATGAGCAGTTCTTC	CATRGESSGKVYNEQFF
14	.	TRBV6-1	.	TRBJ1-3	TGTGCCAGCATCCAAGGGGGCTCTGGAAACACCATATATTTT	CASIQGGSGNTIYF
19	.	TRBV7-9	.	TRBJ2-2	TGTGCCAGCAGGGTCCGGGAACCCGCCCCCTCCGCGAACACCGGGGAGCTGTTTTTT	CASRVREPAPSANTGELFF
16	.	TRBV5-1	.	TRBJ1-2	TGCGCCAGCAGCTTGGCCTCGGCAGCAACTAACTATGGCTACACCTTC	CASSLASAATNYGYTF
14	.	TRBV6-1	.	TRBJ2-7	TGTGCCAGCATCGGATTAGCCCGAGGGGAAGAGCAGTACTTC	CASIGLARGEEQYF
14	once	TRBV27	.	TRBJ1-1	TGTGCCAGCAGTTTTACGGCAGGGCTCACTGAAGCTTTCTTT	CASSFTAGLTEAFF
16	.	TRBV15	.	TRBJ2-6	TGTGCCACCAGCAGAAGTGTCGGGGCTGGGGCCAACGTCCTGACTTTC	CATSRSVGAGANVLTF
13	.	TRBV18	.	TRBJ1-2	TGTGCCAGTCGGGACGGCTCTACGGATGGCTACACCTTC	CASRDGSTDGYTF
17	.	TRBV18	.	TRBJ2-7	TGTGCCAGCTCACCAGAGGGAGGGGGCACCAGCTCCTACGAGCAGTACTTC	CASSPEGGGTSSYEQYF
16	.	TRBV18	.	TRBJ1-5	TGTGCCAGCTCACCAACGGGGATGAGGGGAAATCAGCCCCAGCATTTT	CASSPTGMRGNQPQHF
11	once	TRBV2	.	TRBJ2-5	TGTGCCAGCAGTGAAAGGGAGACCCAGTACTTC	CASSERETQYF
14	.	TRBV6-6	.	TRBJ1-5	TGTGCCAGCAGTGACGGTTATAGCAATCAGCCCCAGCATTTT	CASSDGYSNQPQHF
15	few	TRBV9	.	TRBJ2-3	TGTGCCAGCAGCGTTTCTCTGACTATCACAGATACGCAGTATTTT	CASSVSLTITDTQYF
15	.	TRBV27	.	TRBJ2-2	TGTGCCAGCAGCTCCCTCGGGGCAGGCACCGGGGAGCTGTTTTTT	CASSSLGAGTGELFF
14	.	TRBV29-1	.	TRBJ2-1	TGCAGCGTTGAAACTTACACCGAACAGAGGAAGCAGTTCTTC	CSVETYTEQRKQFF
15	.	TRBV7-6	.	TRBJ2-1	TGTGCCAGCAGCTTACAGGAGAGCTCCTACAATGAGCAGTTCTTC	CASSLQESSYNEQFF
15	.	TRBV5-5	.	TRBJ2-7	TGTGCCAGCAGCTTGGAAGGGACATCCTCCTACGAGCAGTACTTC	CASSLEGTSSYEQYF
12	.	TRBV7-8	.	TRBJ2-1	TGTGCCAGCAGCTTAAATCCAGGTGAGCAGTTCTTC	CASSLNPGEQFF
15	.	TRBV5-1	.	TRBJ2-7	TGCGCCAGCAGCGGTAACCCTCAACTTCCCTACGAGCAGTACTTC	CASSGNPQLPYEQYF
15	.	TRBV28	.	TRBJ2-6	TGTGCCAGCAGGGGCAGGTCCTCTGGGGCCAACGTCCTGACTTTC	CASRGRSSGANVLTF